The 26 T cell receptor beta chains given below trace back to one sample, sequenced in a study of shared clonotypes between healthy human individuals (TCRdb year 2020). To prepare the library, the immunoSEQ multiplex PCR assay was applied. TCRdb re-hosts the immuneACCESS table, in-frame sequences only. Its copies lack some clones; in the studies checked, an unresolved V gene accounts for under half of them, and the cause for the rest is not known. In this sample the table shows under 1,100,000 clones, about 75% of which occur a single time. Of the sample, about 1.5% is held by the ten largest clones. Specimen: memory CD4+ T cells sorted from blood. The sample's cell subset or site label, decoded: CD45RA-negative fraction. These receptors were collected from a man aged 18 to 30 in good health.

V is TRBV7-2 and J is TRBJ2-7, with 9 bases aligning to TRBD2. The V gene's germline CDR1 is SGHTA and CDR2 FQGNSA. Trimming cost V 2 bases and J 0 bases; bases outside gene matches: 8. The CDR3 is 17 amino acids. The CDR3 DNA reads as TGTGCCAGCAGCTTATCGGGCGGGAGGGATTACTCCTACGAGCAGTACTTC. It codes for CASSLSGGRDYSYEQYF.

The chain combines TRBV2 with TRBJ2-7; 8 bases are shared with TRBD2. Trimming took 7 bases from V and 6 from J; bases not matched to a gene: 14. This CDR3 comprises 15 residues. Germline V gene lookup returns CDR1 SNHLY and CDR2 FYNNEI. The CDR3 sequence is CASNLPRGGPFEQYF. In DNA, the CDR3 is TGTGCCAGCAATCTCCCCCGGGGGGGGCCCTTCGAGCAGTACTTC.

The rearrangement joins TRBV5-4 to TRBJ2-7; D is perhaps TRBD1 (6 bases). This CDR3 is 11 amino acids long. The germline CDR1 and CDR2 sequences are SGHNT and YYREEE (reference sequence). V shed 3 bases and J shed 9 bases, with 10 bases lying between them. The CDR3 spells CASSSTGRQYF. CDR3 nucleotides: TGTGCCAGCAGCTCGACAGGAAGGCAGTACTTC.

This clone was found once. The J gene is TRBJ2-1, the V gene TRBV4-1; D perhaps matches TRBD1 (6 bases). CDR3 length: 17 residues. Trimming took off 6 bases at V and 5 bases at J, with 23 bases between the two ends. Germline V gene data show CDR1 as MGHRA and CDR2 as YSYEKL. The CDR3 bases are TGCGCCAGCAGTACATACTCCGGGACACCGAGAAACAATGAGCAGTTCTTC. This sequence encodes CASSTYSGTPRNNEQFF.

The CDR3 spells CASSLDRGQDEKLFF. DNA of the CDR3: TGCGCCAGCAGCCTAGACAGGGGGCAGGATGAAAAACTGTTTTTT. This chain uses TRBV5-1 with TRBJ1-4; 10 bases align to TRBD1. V lost 4 bases to trimming and J lost 6 bases; unmatched junction nucleotides: 6. The CDR3 sequence is 15 residues long. CDR1 is SGHRS, CDR2 YFSETQ, per germline.

The chain combines TRBV4-1 with TRBJ1-6, with D uncertain. The CDR3 is 16 residues long. Per germline, CDR1 MGHRA and CDR2 YSYEKL. Between the trimmed V and J ends, which lost 1 base and 10 bases, there was a span of 17 bases. CDR3 region: CASSQVRRKGESPLHF. The CDR3 bases are TGCGCCAGCAGCCAAGTGAGGCGTAAAGGAGAATCACCCCTCCACTTT.

This clone was seen only a few times. The chain links TRBV6-1 to TRBJ1-6; TRBD1 might be the D (6 bases). Per the germline V gene, CDR1 is MNHNS and CDR2 is SASEGT. Trimming cost V 8 bases and J 9 bases, with 14 bases left between them. CDR3 length: 13 residues. Here the CDR3 DNA reads TGTGCCAGCTCTCCGGAGGGGGGTTCACCCCTCCACTTT. Its translation is CASSPEGGSPLHF.

The V call is TRBV25-1, the J call TRBJ1-1; D unresolved. Germline CDR1 MGHDK, CDR2 SYGVNS. V was cut by 3 bases and J by 11 bases, with 13 bases left in between. The CDR3 loop spans 12 amino acids. The CDR3 nucleotides read TGTGCCAGCAGTGACAAATCGACGGGGGCTTTCTTT. Translation: CASSDKSTGAFF.

This clone was seen just once. V and J are TRBV7-9 and TRBJ1-1; 9 bases line up with TRBD1. Germline CDR1 and CDR2: SEHNR and FQNEAQ (reference sequence). V gave up 0 bases and J gave up 0 bases; unmatched junction bases: 2. This CDR3 is built from 16 residues. The CDR3 is CASSLADRGLNTEAFF. CDR3 nucleotide sequence: TGTGCCAGCAGCTTAGCGGACAGGGGATTGAACACTGAAGCTTTCTTT.

This chain connects TRBV30 to TRBJ2-7; no clear D gene. Trimming left V 0 bases short and J 2 bases short, with 8 bases between. The CDR3 loop spans 13 amino acids. CDR1 and CDR2 (germline): GTSNPN, SVGIG (reference sequence). This chain's CDR3 is CAWSVGSPYEQYF. CDR3 coding DNA: TGTGCCTGGAGTGTAGGCAGTCCCTACGAGCAGTACTTC.

CDR3 nucleotide sequence: TGTGCCAGCAGCCCCGGGACAGGGAAAGTCACTGAAGCTTTCTTT. Translating it yields CASSPGTGKVTEAFF. This chain uses TRBV6-1 with TRBJ1-1, with 9 bases identical to TRBD1. V lost 6 bases, J lost 4 bases, and 9 bases stayed unmatched. Germline V lookup: CDR1 MNHNS, CDR2 SASEGT. The CDR3 loop spans 15 amino acids.

The chain couples TRBV30 to TRBJ2-7, with D possibly TRBD1 on 7 matching bases. V was pared by 5 bases and J by 3 bases, with 11 bases between. This CDR3 is built from 12 residues. In germline, CDR1 is GTSNPN, CDR2 SVGIG (reference sequence). The CDR3 nucleotides are TGTGCCTGGGCGGGACAGCTCTACGAGCAGTACTTC. Translating gives CAWAGQLYEQYF. Full variable domain (missing parts from reference TRBV30 and TRBJ2-7): SQTIHQWPATLVQPVGSPLSLECTVEGTSNPNLYWYRQAAGRGLQLLFYSVGIGQISSEVPQNLSASRPQDRQFILSSKKLLLSDSGFYLCAWAGQLYEQYFGPGTRLTVT.

A word on this clone: This same CDR3 is encoded by further DNA sequences in the sample. This rearrangement joins TRBV5-1 to TRBJ2-3; 8 nucleotides align to TRBD2. Trimming cost V 1 base and J 3 bases; bases outside gene matches: 4. CDR1 SGHRS and CDR2 YFSETQ come from the germline V gene. The CDR3 runs to 15 residues. DNA of the CDR3: TGCGCCAGCAGCTTGAACCCGGGAGGGACAGATACGCAGTATTTT. This codes for CASSLNPGGTDTQYF.

The chain joins TRBV18 to TRBJ2-7; TRBD1 or TRBD2 may be the D gene (7 bases each). The V gene's germline CDR1 is KGHSH and CDR2 LQKENI. CDR3 length: 14 residues. Trimming stripped 2 bases from V and 4 bases from J, with 12 bases between. For the CDR3, the DNA is TGTGCCAGCTCACCAACTCAGGGGGGGTACGAGCAGTACTTC. As protein: CASSPTQGGYEQYF.

The count of this clone is one. The identical CDR3 is also encoded by other nucleotide sequences in the sample. V is TRBV30 and J is TRBJ2-5, with D uncertain. The DNA end is a closer match to TRBJ2-7, so the J assignment may be wrong. Per the germline V gene, CDR1 is GTSNPN and CDR2 is SVGIG (reference sequence). The CDR3 loop spans 12 amino acids. CDR3 protein: CAWRGLSYEQYF. The CDR3 DNA is TGTGCCTGGAGAGGCCTCTCCTACGAGCAGTACTTC.

As regards this clone: A much bigger clone sits one base away, suggesting this may be a read error. The chain employs TRBV7-9 and TRBJ2-3, with 8 positions matching TRBD1. This CDR3 contains 15 residues. The V gene's germline CDR1 is SEHNR and CDR2 FQNEAQ (reference sequence). Trimming cost V 5 bases and J 4 bases; bases outside gene matches: 8. CDR3 protein: CASSAGTGGSDTQYF. The CDR3 DNA sequence: TGTGCCAGCAGCGCCGGGACAGGCGGATCAGATACGCAGTATTTT.

V gene TRBV10-3 combines with J gene TRBJ2-7; 12 bases are shared with TRBD2. Trimming at V came to 5 bases and at J to 4 bases, leaving 6 bases not matched to a gene. CDR1 is ENHRY, CDR2 SYGVKD, per germline. The CDR3 covers 15 residues. Written as DNA, the CDR3 is TGTGCCATCAGTAGACTAGCGGGGGATCCTTACGAGCAGTACTTC. This encodes CAISRLAGDPYEQYF.

The chain combines TRBV7-9 with TRBJ2-1, with D tentatively TRBD1 (5 bases). Trimming cost V 7 bases and J 12 bases, with 13 bases left between them. Germline V gene lookup returns CDR1 SEHNR and CDR2 FQNEAQ (reference sequence). This CDR3 spans 11 amino acids. The CDR3 reads CASNQVRGQFF. The CDR3 bases are TGTGCCAGCAACCAAGTAAGGGGGCAGTTCTTC. Full variable domain (remainder filled in from reference TRBV7-9 and TRBJ2-1): DTGVSQNPRHKITKRGQNVTFRCDPISEHNRLYWYRQTLGQGPEFLTYFQNEAQLEKSRLLSDRFSAERPKGSFSTLEIQRTEQGDSAMYLCASNQVRGQFFGPGTRLTVL.

V and J are TRBV4-1 and TRBJ1-4; D uncertain. V was shortened by 0 bases and J by 2 bases, with 7 bases between the two germline ends. The length of the CDR3 is 15 residues. Germline values: CDR1 MGHRA, CDR2 YSYEKL. The CDR3 reads CASSQDRNTNEKLFF. DNA of the CDR3: TGCGCCAGCAGCCAAGACAGAAATACTAATGAAAAACTGTTTTTT.

The V gene is TRBV9, the J gene TRBJ1-4; TRBD1 agrees at 11 bases. This CDR3 spans 17 amino acids. CDR1 SGDLS and CDR2 YYNGEE come from the germline V gene. The trim removed 6 bases at V and 8 bases at J, leaving 15 bases unmatched. CDR3 DNA sequence: TGTGCCAGCACGCCCGGACAGGGGGCTACTATTGGGGAAAAACTGTTTTTT. Amino acids: CASTPGQGATIGEKLFF.

Concerning this clone: Additional DNA sequences in this sample encode the identical CDR3. This chain links TRBV11-2 with TRBJ2-7; D remains ambiguous. Trimming took 2 bases from V and 0 from J, leaving 5 bases between them. Germline CDR1 is SGHAT and CDR2 is FQNNGV. This CDR3 region has 13 residues. Here the CDR3 reads CASSLSRSYEQYF. The CDR3 bases are TGTGCCAGCAGCTTATCCCGCTCCTACGAGCAGTACTTC.

The V call is TRBV19, the J call TRBJ2-4; possibly TRBD2 for D (5 bases). The germline V gene has CDR1 LNHDA and CDR2 SQIVND (reference sequence). The CDR3 covers 16 residues. V lost 4 bases, J lost 0 bases, and 13 bases lay in between. In DNA, the CDR3 is TGTGCCAGTAGTACCCCAGGACTTCTAGCCAAAAACATTCAGTACTTC. Translating gives CASSTPGLLAKNIQYF.

The V gene is TRBV6-5, the J gene TRBJ1-6; D not resolved. The CDR3 has 14 amino acids. V was shortened by 7 bases and J by 2 bases, with 9 bases between the two germline ends. Germline lookup yields CDR1 MNHEY and CDR2 SVGAGI. The DNA of the CDR3 is TGTGCCAGCATAAAGGGTGCCTATAATTCACCCCTCCACTTT. Amino acid sequence: CASIKGAYNSPLHF.

This clone appeared a single time. The rearrangement joins TRBV6-6 to TRBJ2-5; D gene uncertain. The J call is uncertain, as TRBJ2-7 better fits the DNA end. There are 13 residues in the CDR3. Germline CDR1 MNHNY, CDR2 SVGAGI (reference sequence). In DNA, the CDR3 is TGTGCCAGCAGTTACTCGAATAACTACGAGCAGTACTTC. This gives the protein CASSYSNNYEQYF.

This clone was detected only a few times. V is TRBV2 and J is TRBJ1-2, with D perhaps TRBD1 (5 bases). V was clipped by 6 bases and J by 4 bases, with 9 bases between them. CDR1 SNHLY and CDR2 FYNNEI come from the germline V gene. CDR3 size: 12 residues. The CDR3 nucleotides are TGTGCCAGCAGGGGACCGAGCTATGGCTACACCTTC. Translation gives CASRGPSYGYTF.

This chain joins TRBV5-5 and TRBJ2-2; D may be TRBD1 (6 bases). V was cut by 2 bases and J by 5 bases, with 13 bases left in between. There are 15 residues in the CDR3. CDR1 SGHKS and CDR2 YYEKEE come from the germline V gene (reference sequence). The CDR3 DNA sequence: TGTGCCAGCAGCTTACAGGGAGCGATGACCGGGGAGCTGTTTTTT. Protein: CASSLQGAMTGELFF.